Sequencing of this T cell receptor beta chain was carried out in a study of vaccination and CD4 T cells after COVID-19. About the research overall: Six males and four females, two of them Hispanic, were enrolled as convalescents.

V dropped 3 bases and J dropped 13; count of bases not matched to a gene: 14. The CDR3 contains 14 residues. A note on this clonotype: The antigen remains unidentified.

CD4+ T cells that had been cultured provided DNA sequenced with the Oncomine TCR Beta short-read assay. TCRdb reanalysed the PCR reads using MiXCR and keeps one entry per CDR3 protein. There are about 11,000 distinct CDR3 sequences in the sample; approximately 73% occur only once, and 7.7% lies in the top ten. The treatment is: roughly ten-day PBMC culture with coronavirus spike peptide pools or control peptides (ViraFEST assay). ViraFEST stimulated the growth of antigen-specific T cells using peptide pools and subsequently profiled their TCRs by sequencing. The gene calls are TRBV12-3 or TRBV12-4 and TRBJ1-2; TRBD1 agrees at 7 bases. This receptor was taken from a human donor who had recovered from COVID-19. Sequencing was carried out using CD4+ T cells from blood, cultured in vitro. DNA for the CDR3: TGTGCCAGCAGTTTTGGCTACCCCACAGGGGCGCGCACCTTC. Protein: CASSFGYPTGARTF.